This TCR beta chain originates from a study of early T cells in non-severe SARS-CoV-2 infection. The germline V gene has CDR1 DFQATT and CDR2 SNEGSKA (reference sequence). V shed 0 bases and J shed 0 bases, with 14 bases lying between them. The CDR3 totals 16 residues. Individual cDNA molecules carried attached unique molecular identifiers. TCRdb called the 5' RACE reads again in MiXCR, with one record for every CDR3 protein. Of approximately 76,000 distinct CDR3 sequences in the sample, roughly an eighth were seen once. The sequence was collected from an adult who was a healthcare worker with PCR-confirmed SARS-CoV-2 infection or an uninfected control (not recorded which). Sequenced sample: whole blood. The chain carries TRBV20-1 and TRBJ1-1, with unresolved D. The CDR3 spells CSARDLVSGVNTEAFF. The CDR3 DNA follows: TGCAGTGCTAGAGATCTCGTCTCCGGGGTGAACACTGAAGCTTTCTTT.